This record looks at one T cell receptor (beta chain) sequence and its context. Its antigen is unidentified. This sample was taken from a study of radiotherapy plus CTLA-4 blockade in lung cancer. Study results and caveats: Radiotherapy plus ipilimumab was followed by expansion in blood of tumor-derived TCR clones. Reported findings show early blood T cell clone dynamics, with interferon-beta, best predicted response.

Here immunoSEQ multiplex PCR was the method, and the copy in TCRdb shows in-frame clones only, minus some. The repertoire has about 28,000 clones, 70% to 80% of them found once; the top ten carry roughly 8%. Patients had chemo-refractory metastatic non-small-cell lung cancer and received focal radiation plus CTLA-4 blockade that used ipilimumab. This receptor was obtained from a human donor with non-small cell lung cancer who had stable disease on radiotherapy plus ipilimumab. The sample was peripheral blood, taken from a patient treated with radiotherapy plus ipilimumab.

The CDR3 reads CASSQEAPGTGGISSNQPQHF. DNA for the CDR3: TGTGCCAGCAGCCAGGAAGCCCCGGGGACAGGGGGCATCTCGAGCAATCAGCCCCAGCATTTT. The chain combines TRBV4-2 with TRBJ1-5; the match to TRBD1 covers 12 bases. Trimming removed 3 bases from V and 1 base from J; junction bases left unmatched: 16. The germline gives CDR1 LGHNA, CDR2 YNFKEQ. The CDR3 runs to 21 residues.